This is a list of T cell receptor beta chains from one sample in a study of blood T cell repertoires in COVID-19. Sequenced by immunoSEQ multiplex PCR; TCRdb stores in-frame clones only, minus some. The sample shows about 89,000 clones, more than 65% of them seen only once. The sequencing sample was made of peripheral blood. The receptors shown here come from a man in his sixties or seventies with COVID-19, enrolled during active disease. Each CDR3 is given with its conserved first and last residue. D genes are given only for firm matches. Clone size is stated in some rows and not others, as once, few, many or a class when expanded.

abundance	d_gene	v_gene	j_gene	len	CDR3nt	CDR3aa
once	NA	TRBV5-1	TRBJ1-2	15	TGCGCCAGCAGCTCACCGGGACAAACGAACTATGGCTACACCTTC	CASSSPGQTNYGYTF
NA	TRBD2	TRBV27	TRBJ2-7	14	TGTGCCAGCAGGCCACTAGCGGGAGCTCCCGAGCAGTACTTC	CASRPLAGAPEQYF
NA	TRBD2	TRBV28	TRBJ2-5	16	TGTGCCAGCAAGCTCCCGGGACTAGCGGGATCAGAGACCCAGTACTTC	CASKLPGLAGSETQYF
few	NA	TRBV10-3	TRBJ1-2	12	TGTGCCATCAGGGGACAAAACTATGGCTACACCTTC	CAIRGQNYGYTF
NA	NA	TRBV6-5	TRBJ1-5	15	TGTGCCAGCAGTTACGGTGGGGCGAGCGATCAGCCCCAGCATTTT	CASSYGGASDQPQHF
NA	NA	TRBV30	TRBJ2-7	11	TGTGCCTCAGACAGTGTACGCGAGCAGTACTTC	CASDSVREQYF
few	TRBD1	TRBV19	TRBJ1-1	14	TGTGCCAGTAGCATAGGACAGGGATTCACTGAAGCTTTCTTT	CASSIGQGFTEAFF
NA	NA	TRBV11-2	TRBJ1-5	13	TGTGCCAGCAGCTTAGCGGTAAATCAGCCCCAGCATTTT	CASSLAVNQPQHF
NA	NA	TRBV5-4	TRBJ2-3	13	TGTGCCAGCAGCTTGGTAACTACAGATACGCAGTATTTT	CASSLVTTDTQYF
NA	TRBD1	TRBV4-3	TRBJ1-2	15	TGCGCCAGCAGCCAAGATCCCGGAACAGGGGGTGGCTACACCTTC	CASSQDPGTGGGYTF
NA	NA	TRBV4-3	TRBJ1-2	16	TGCGCCAGCAGCCAAGATCTTATGACAGCTAACTATGGCTACACCTTC	CASSQDLMTANYGYTF
NA	TRBD1	TRBV28	TRBJ2-7	14	TGTGCCAGCAGTTTCCAGGGGGCCCACTACGAGCAGTACTTC	CASSFQGAHYEQYF
NA	NA	TRBV4-2	TRBJ1-5	13	TGTGCCAGCAGCCTCAAGCAAAATCAGCCCCAGCATTTT	CASSLKQNQPQHF
once	NA	TRBV7-3	TRBJ2-3	15	TGTGCCAGCAGCCCACAGGTGGGGGGACGAGATACGCAGTATTTT	CASSPQVGGRDTQYF
NA	NA	TRBV28	TRBJ2-1	15	TGTGCCAGCAGTTTACCCACGGGGACCTACAATGAGCAGTTCTTC	CASSLPTGTYNEQFF
NA	NA	TRBV12-3/TRBV12-4	TRBJ2-2	13	TGTGCCAGCAGTCCAGGGGAGGGCGGGGAGCTGTTTTTT	CASSPGEGGELFF
NA	NA	TRBV5-8	TRBJ2-3	14	TGTGCCAGCAGCCCTCCGACTAATACGCATACGCAGTATTTT	CASSPPTNTHTQYF
medium-sized	TRBD1	TRBV11-3	TRBJ2-2	17	TGTGCCAGCAGCCTATGGGGGACAGGGGCGAACACCGGGGAGCTGTTTTTT	CASSLWGTGANTGELFF